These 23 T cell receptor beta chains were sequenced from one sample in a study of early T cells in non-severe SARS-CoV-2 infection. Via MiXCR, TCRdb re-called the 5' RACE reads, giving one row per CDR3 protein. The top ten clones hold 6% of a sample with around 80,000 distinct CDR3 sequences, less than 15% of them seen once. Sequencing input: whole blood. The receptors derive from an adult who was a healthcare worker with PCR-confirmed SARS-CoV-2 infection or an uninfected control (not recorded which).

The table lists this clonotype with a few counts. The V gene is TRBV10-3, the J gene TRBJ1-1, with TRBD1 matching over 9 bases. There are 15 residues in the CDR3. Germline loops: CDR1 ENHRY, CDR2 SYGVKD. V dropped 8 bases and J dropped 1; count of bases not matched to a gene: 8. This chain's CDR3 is CAIQDRGVANTEAFF. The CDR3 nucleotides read TGTGCCATCCAGGACAGGGGAGTTGCGAACACTGAAGCTTTCTTT.

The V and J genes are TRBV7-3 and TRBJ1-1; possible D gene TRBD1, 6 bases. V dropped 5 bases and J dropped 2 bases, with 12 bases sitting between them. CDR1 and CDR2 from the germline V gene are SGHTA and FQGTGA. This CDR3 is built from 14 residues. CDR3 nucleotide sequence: TGTGCCAGCAGCATAGACAGGATCAACACTGAAGCTTTCTTT. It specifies CASSIDRINTEAFF.

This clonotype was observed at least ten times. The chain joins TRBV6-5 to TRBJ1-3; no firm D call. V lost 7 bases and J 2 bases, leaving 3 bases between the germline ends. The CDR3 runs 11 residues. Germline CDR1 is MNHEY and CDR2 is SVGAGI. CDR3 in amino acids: CASKTGNTIYF. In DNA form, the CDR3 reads TGTGCCAGCAAGACTGGAAACACCATATATTTT.

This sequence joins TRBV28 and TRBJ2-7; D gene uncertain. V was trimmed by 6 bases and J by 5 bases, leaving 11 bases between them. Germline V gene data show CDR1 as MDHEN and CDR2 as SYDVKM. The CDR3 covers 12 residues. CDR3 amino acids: CASSLLENEQYF. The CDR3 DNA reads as TGTGCCAGCAGCCTTCTAGAGAACGAGCAGTACTTC.

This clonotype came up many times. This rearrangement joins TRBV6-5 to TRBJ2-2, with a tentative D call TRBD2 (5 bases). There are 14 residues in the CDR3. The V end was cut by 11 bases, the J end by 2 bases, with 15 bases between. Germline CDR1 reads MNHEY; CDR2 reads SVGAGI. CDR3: CAGGGLGNTGELFF. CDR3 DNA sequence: TGTGCCGGCGGAGGTCTGGGAAACACCGGGGAGCTGTTTTTT.

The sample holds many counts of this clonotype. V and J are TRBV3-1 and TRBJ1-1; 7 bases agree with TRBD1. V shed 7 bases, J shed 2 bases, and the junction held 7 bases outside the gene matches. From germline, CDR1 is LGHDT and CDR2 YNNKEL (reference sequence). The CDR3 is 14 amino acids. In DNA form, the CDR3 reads TGTGCCAGCACCCAGACAGGGCTCAACACTGAAGCTTTCTTT. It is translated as CASTQTGLNTEAFF.

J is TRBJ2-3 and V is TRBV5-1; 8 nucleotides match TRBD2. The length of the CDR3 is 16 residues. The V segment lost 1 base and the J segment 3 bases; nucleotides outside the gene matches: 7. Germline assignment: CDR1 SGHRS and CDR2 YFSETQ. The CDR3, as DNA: TGCGCCAGCAGCTTGTCCCGGACTAGCTTAACAGATACGCAGTATTTT. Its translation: CASSLSRTSLTDTQYF.

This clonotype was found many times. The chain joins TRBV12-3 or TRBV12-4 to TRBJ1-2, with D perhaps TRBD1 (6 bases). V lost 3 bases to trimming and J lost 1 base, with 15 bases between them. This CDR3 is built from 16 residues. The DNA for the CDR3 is TGTGCCAGCAGTTTTTCAGGGACACGGAATAACTATGGCTACACCTTC. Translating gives CASSFSGTRNNYGYTF.

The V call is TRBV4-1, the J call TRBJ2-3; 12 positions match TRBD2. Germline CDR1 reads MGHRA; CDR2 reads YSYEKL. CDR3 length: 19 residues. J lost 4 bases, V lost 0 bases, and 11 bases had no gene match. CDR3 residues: CASSQDREASGGVSDTQYF. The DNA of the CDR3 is TGCGCCAGCAGCCAAGATCGGGAGGCTAGCGGGGGGGTTTCAGATACGCAGTATTTT.

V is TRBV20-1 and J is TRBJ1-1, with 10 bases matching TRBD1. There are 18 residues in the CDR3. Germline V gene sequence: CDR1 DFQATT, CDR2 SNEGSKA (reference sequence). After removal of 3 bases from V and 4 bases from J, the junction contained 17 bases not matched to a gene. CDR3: CSASKFTGTGDSSTEAFF. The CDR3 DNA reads TGCAGTGCTAGTAAATTCACCGGGACAGGGGACTCGAGCACTGAAGCTTTCTTT.

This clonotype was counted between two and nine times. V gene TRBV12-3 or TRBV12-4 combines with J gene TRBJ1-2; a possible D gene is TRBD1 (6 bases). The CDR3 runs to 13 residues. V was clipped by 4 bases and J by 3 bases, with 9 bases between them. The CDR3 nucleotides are TGTGCCAGCAGTTCAGGGGCTGACTATGGCTACACCTTC. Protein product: CASSSGADYGYTF.

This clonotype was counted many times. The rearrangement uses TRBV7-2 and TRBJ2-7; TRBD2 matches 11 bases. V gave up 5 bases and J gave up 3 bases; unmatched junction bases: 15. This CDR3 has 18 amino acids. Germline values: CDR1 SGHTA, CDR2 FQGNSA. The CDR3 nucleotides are TGTGCCAGCAGCCCACGCCTTAGCGGGGGGGCCCTTCACTACGAGCAGTACTTC. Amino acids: CASSPRLSGGALHYEQYF.

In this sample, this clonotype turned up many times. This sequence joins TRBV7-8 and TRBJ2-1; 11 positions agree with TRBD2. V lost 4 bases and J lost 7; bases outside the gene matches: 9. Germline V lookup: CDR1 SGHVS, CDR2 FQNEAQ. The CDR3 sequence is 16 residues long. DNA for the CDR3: TGTGCCAGCAGCTCACCGACTAGCGGGGATTTGAATGAGCAGTTCTTC. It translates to CASSSPTSGDLNEQFF.

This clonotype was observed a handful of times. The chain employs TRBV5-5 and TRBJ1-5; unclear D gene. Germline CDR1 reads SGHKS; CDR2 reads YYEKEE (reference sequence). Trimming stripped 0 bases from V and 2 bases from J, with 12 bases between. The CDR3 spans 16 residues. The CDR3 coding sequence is TGTGCCAGCAGCTTGGCGGGCCCTGGGCGCAATCAGCCCCAGCATTTT. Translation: CASSLAGPGRNQPQHF.

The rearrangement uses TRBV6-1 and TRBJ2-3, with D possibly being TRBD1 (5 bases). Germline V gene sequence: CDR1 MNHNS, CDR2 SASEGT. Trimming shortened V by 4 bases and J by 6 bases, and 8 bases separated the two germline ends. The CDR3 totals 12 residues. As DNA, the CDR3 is TGTGCCAGCAGTGGGGGCGGCGATACGCAGTATTTT. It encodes CASSGGGDTQYF.

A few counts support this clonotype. In DNA form, the CDR3 reads TGCGCCAGCAGCCAAGATGGGCAGCCGGGAGGACCCCTCCACTTT. Its protein is CASSQDGQPGGPLHF. J is TRBJ1-6 and V is TRBV4-1; unclear D gene. Germline-derived CDR1 and CDR2 are MGHRA and YSYEKL. V lost 0 bases and J lost 12, with 15 bases in between. This CDR3 has 15 amino acids.

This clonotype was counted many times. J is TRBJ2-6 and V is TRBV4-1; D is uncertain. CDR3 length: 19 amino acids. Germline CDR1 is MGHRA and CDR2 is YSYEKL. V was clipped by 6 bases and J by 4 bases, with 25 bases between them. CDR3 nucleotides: TGCGCCAGCAGGCCCGCCGCCTACAGTGGGCCCTCGGGGGCCAACGTCCTGACTTTC. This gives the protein CASRPAAYSGPSGANVLTF.

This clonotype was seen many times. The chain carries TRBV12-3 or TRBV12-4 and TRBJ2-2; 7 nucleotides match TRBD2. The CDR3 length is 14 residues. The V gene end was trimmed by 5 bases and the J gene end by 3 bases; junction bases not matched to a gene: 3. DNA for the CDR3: TGTGCCAGCAGTCCTAGCGGCGACACCGGGGAGCTGTTTTTT. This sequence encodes CASSPSGDTGELFF.

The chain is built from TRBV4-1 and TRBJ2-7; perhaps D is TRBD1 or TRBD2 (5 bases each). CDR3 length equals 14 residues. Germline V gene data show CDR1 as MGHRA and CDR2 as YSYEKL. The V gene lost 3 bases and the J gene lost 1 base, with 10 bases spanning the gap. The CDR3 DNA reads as TGCGCCAGCAGCCACCGGGACGGTTCCTACGAGCAGTACTTC. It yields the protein CASSHRDGSYEQYF.

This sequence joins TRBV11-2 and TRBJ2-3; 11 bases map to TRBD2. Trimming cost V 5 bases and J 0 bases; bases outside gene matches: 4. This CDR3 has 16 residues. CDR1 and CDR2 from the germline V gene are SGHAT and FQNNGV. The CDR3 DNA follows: TGTGCCAGCAGCAAGGGACTAGCGGACAGCACAGATACGCAGTATTTT. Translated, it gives CASSKGLADSTDTQYF.

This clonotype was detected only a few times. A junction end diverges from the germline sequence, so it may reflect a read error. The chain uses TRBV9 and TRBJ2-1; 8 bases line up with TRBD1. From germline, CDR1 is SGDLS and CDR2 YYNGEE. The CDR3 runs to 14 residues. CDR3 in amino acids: CASTPGQAYTEQFF. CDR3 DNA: TGTGCCAGCACTCCGGGACAGGCTTACACTGAGCAGTTCTTC.

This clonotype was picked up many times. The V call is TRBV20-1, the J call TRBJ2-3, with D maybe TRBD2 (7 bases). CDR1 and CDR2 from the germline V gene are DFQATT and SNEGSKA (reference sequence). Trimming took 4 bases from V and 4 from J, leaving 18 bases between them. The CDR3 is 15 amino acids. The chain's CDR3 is CSANPRRGPSDTQYF. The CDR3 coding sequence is TGCAGTGCTAATCCGCGGCGGGGGCCTTCAGATACGCAGTATTTT.

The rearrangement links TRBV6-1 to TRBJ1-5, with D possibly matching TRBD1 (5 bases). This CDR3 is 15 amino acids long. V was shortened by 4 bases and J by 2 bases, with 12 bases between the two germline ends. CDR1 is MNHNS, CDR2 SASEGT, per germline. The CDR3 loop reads CASSGPDRRNQPQHF. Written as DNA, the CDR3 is TGTGCCAGCAGTGGCCCCGACAGACGCAATCAGCCCCAGCATTTT.